Listed below are T cell receptor beta chains from one sample, sequenced in a study of T cell responses to AZD1222 COVID-19 vaccine. Here immunoSEQ multiplex PCR was the method, and the copy in TCRdb shows in-frame clones only, minus some. The table shows around 110,000 clones, with more than 65% occurring only once. Sequences were derived from peripheral blood, sampled on day 0 of AZD1222 vaccination. Every receptor here comes from an adult in good health. CDR3s include the opening cysteine and the closing phenylalanine or tryptophan. D genes are given only for firm matches. The size of a clone is reported for some rows only, either as once, few or many, or as a class for expanded clones.

D	J	V	size	DNA	CDR3
NA	TRBJ1-1	TRBV9	NA	TGTGCCAGCAGCGCGGACATTTTGAACACTGAAGCTTTCTTT	CASSADILNTEAFF
NA	TRBJ1-1	TRBV19	NA	TGTGCCAGTAGGGTGCGCAGGGTGAACACTGAAGCTTTCTTT	CASRVRRVNTEAFF
NA	TRBJ2-2	TRBV7-8	NA	TGTGCCAGCAGCTTAGCCGGGGTGAACACCGGGGAGCTGTTTTTT	CASSLAGVNTGELFF
NA	TRBJ2-2	TRBV5-1	NA	TGCGCCAGCAGCTTACCCCCGAACACCGGGGAGCTGTTTTTT	CASSLPPNTGELFF
TRBD1	TRBJ2-5	TRBV6-5	NA	TGTGCCAGCAGTCGGACAGGCCAAGAGACCCAGTACTTC	CASSRTGQETQYF
NA	TRBJ2-3	TRBV5-4	NA	TGTGCCAGCAGCTTTGACAGCACAGATACGCAGTATTTT	CASSFDSTDTQYF
TRBD1	TRBJ2-7	TRBV12-3/TRBV12-4	NA	TGTGCCTGTAACAGGGGTGCCGAGCAGTACTTC	CACNRGAEQYF
NA	TRBJ1-5	TRBV3-1/TRBV3-2	NA	TGTGCCAGCAGCCAAGATGGCTCTAGCAATCAGCCCCAGCATTTT	CASSQDGSSNQPQHF
NA	TRBJ2-7	TRBV19	once	TGTGCCAGTAGTACCCTTGGACAGCCCTCGGAGCAGTACTTC	CASSTLGQPSEQYF
NA	TRBJ1-2	TRBV5-4	once	TGTGCCAGCAGCTTGGGGACCAACTATGGCTACACCTTC	CASSLGTNYGYTF
NA	TRBJ1-2	TRBV29-1	few	TGCAGCCCCGCTTGGGGGGGCTTTGGCTACACCTTC	CSPAWGGFGYTF
TRBD1	TRBJ1-6	TRBV4-1	NA	TGCGCCAGCAGCCAGAGTACAGGGGCCCTATATAATTCACCCCTCCACTTT	CASSQSTGALYNSPLHF
TRBD2	TRBJ2-5	TRBV30	NA	TGTGCCTGGAGTGTATCTAGCGGGGGGGAGACCCAGTACTTC	CAWSVSSGGETQYF
TRBD1	TRBJ2-7	TRBV5-1	few	TGCGCCAGCAGCTACTTGACCCCGGGACAGGGCTACGAGCAGTACTTC	CASSYLTPGQGYEQYF
NA	TRBJ1-4	TRBV12-3/TRBV12-4	NA	TGTGCCAGCTCTAGGGGCAAGGGAGAAAAACTGTTTTTT	CASSRGKGEKLFF
TRBD2	TRBJ2-7	TRBV18	NA	TGTGCCAGCTCACCAAATAGCGGGATCTACGAGCAGTACTTC	CASSPNSGIYEQYF
TRBD2	TRBJ2-7	TRBV14	NA	TGTGCCAGCATGGCTAGCGGCTACGAGCAGTACTTC	CASMASGYEQYF
TRBD2	TRBJ2-1	TRBV18	NA	TGTGCCAGCTCTTCTACTAGCGGGAGTAAGGATGAGCAGTTCTTC	CASSSTSGSKDEQFF
NA	TRBJ1-2	TRBV3-1/TRBV3-2	NA	TGTGCCAGCAGCTACGGACAGTTCTATGGCTACACCTTC	CASSYGQFYGYTF
NA	TRBJ1-3	TRBV28	NA	TGTGCCAGCAAACGTGGGGGGGTTGACTCTGGAAACACCATATATTTT	CASKRGGVDSGNTIYF
NA	TRBJ2-7	TRBV27	NA	TGTGCCAGCAGTCCAGGGTTGGGGAGTAGCTCCTACGAGCAGTACTTC	CASSPGLGSSSYEQYF
NA	TRBJ1-1	TRBV5-1	NA	TGCGCCAGCAGCCTTAGACAGGTACTGGGGAAAAACACTGAAGCTTTCTTT	CASSLRQVLGKNTEAFF
NA	TRBJ1-6	TRBV6-5	many	TGTGCCAGCAGTTACGGAGGTTATAATTCACCCCTCCACTTT	CASSYGGYNSPLHF
NA	TRBJ1-6	TRBV12-3/TRBV12-4	NA	TGTGCCAGCAGTTTCAGGAGGCTTTCACCCCTCCACTTT	CASSFRRLSPLHF
NA	TRBJ2-1	TRBV28	once	TGTGCCAGCAGTAGAACCGCTAGCTCCTACAATGAGCAGTTCTTC	CASSRTASSYNEQFF
TRBD2	TRBJ2-1	TRBV28	NA	TGTGCCAGCAGTTACCTAGCGGGGGGGGACAATGAGCAGTTCTTC	CASSYLAGGDNEQFF
NA	TRBJ1-2	TRBV3-1/TRBV3-2	NA	TGTGCCAGCAGCCCGACAGGAAGCTATGGCTACACCTTC	CASSPTGSYGYTF
NA	TRBJ1-5	TRBV6-5	once	TGTGCCAGCAGAATTCAGGGGCCCAATCAGCCCCAGCATTTT	CASRIQGPNQPQHF
NA	TRBJ2-4	TRBV18	NA	TGTGCCAGCTCACCACCTGGAAAAGCGAACATTCAGTACTTC	CASSPPGKANIQYF
NA	TRBJ1-3	TRBV7-6	NA	TGTGCCAGCAGCTTGGGGAGTACGACCATATATTTT	CASSLGSTTIYF
NA	TRBJ2-2	TRBV7-9	NA	TGTGCCAGCAGCTCGGGGTTCACCGGGGAGCTGTTTTTT	CASSSGFTGELFF
TRBD2	TRBJ2-7	TRBV5-1	once	TGCGCCAGCAGCTGGGGTTCGACTAGCGGGAGTGGACGCTACGAGCAGTACTTC	CASSWGSTSGSGRYEQYF
NA	TRBJ1-6	TRBV5-4	NA	TGTGCCAGCAGCTTGGCTCTACAGGGAGGATATTCACCCCTCCACTTT	CASSLALQGGYSPLHF
NA	TRBJ2-1	TRBV21-1	NA	TGTGCCAGCAGCAAAACAGCGGCAGAAAAAAAAGACAATGAGCAGTTCTTC	CASSKTAAEKKDNEQFF
NA	TRBJ2-1	TRBV18	NA	TGTGCCAGCTCACCGGGCAGGGACCTCTACAATGAGCAGTTCTTC	CASSPGRDLYNEQFF
NA	TRBJ1-1	TRBV5-4	few	TGTGCCAGCAGCTTGCAGGGCGGGGACACTGAAGCTTTCTTT	CASSLQGGDTEAFF
TRBD2	TRBJ2-7	TRBV5-1	NA	TGCGCCAGCTCTAGCGGGGCGACCTCCTACGAGCAGTACTTC	CASSSGATSYEQYF
TRBD1	TRBJ2-1	TRBV9	NA	TGTGCCAGCAGCGTATCCGGGACAGGGGTCAATGAGCAGTTCTTC	CASSVSGTGVNEQFF
NA	TRBJ2-7	TRBV4-1	NA	TGCGCCAGCAGCCATTATTTCAGCCCCGAGCAGTACTTC	CASSHYFSPEQYF
NA	TRBJ2-7	TRBV5-6	NA	TGTGCCAGCAGCTTGGGGCGGAGGGGCTACGAGCAGTACTTC	CASSLGRRGYEQYF
TRBD1	TRBJ2-5	TRBV19	once	TGTGCCAGTAGTTTCGGACAGGGGGAGACCCAGTACTTC	CASSFGQGETQYF
NA	TRBJ2-7	TRBV9	NA	TGTGCCAGCAGCGTAGGAGAGCGGAGCTCCTACGAGCAGTACTTC	CASSVGERSSYEQYF
NA	TRBJ1-4	TRBV18	NA	TGTGCCAGCTCACCACCGAAATACCCCCGTGCAACTAATGAAAAACTGTTTTTT	CASSPPKYPRATNEKLFF
NA	TRBJ2-1	TRBV20-1	NA	TGCAGTGCTAGTTGGGGGAACCCCTACAATGAGCAGTTCTTC	CSASWGNPYNEQFF
TRBD1	TRBJ2-5	TRBV4-1	NA	TGCGCCAGCAGCCAAGCCGGGACAGCCCAAGAGACCCAGTACTTC	CASSQAGTAQETQYF
NA	TRBJ2-5	TRBV7-2	once	TGTGCCAGCAGCCAAGTGGGGGGGCCAGAGACCCAGTACTTC	CASSQVGGPETQYF
NA	TRBJ2-1	TRBV24-1	NA	TGTGCCACCAGTGATGCTAAGTACCACAATGAGCAGTTCTTC	CATSDAKYHNEQFF
NA	TRBJ2-1	TRBV5-4	hyperexpanded	TGTGCCAGCAGCCCCGGGCCATCCCCCCGAACACACTTCGAGCAGTTCTTC	CASSPGPSPRTHFEQFF
NA	TRBJ2-3	TRBV7-2	few	TGTGCCAGCAGCTTAGTCCCAGATACGCAGTATTTT	CASSLVPDTQYF
NA	TRBJ1-2	TRBV2	NA	TGTGCCAGCACCCGTAACCAGGGCAACTATGGCTACACCTTC	CASTRNQGNYGYTF
TRBD1	TRBJ1-1	TRBV7-9	few	TGTGCCAGCAGTGCCCAGGGGGCAAACACTGAAGCTTTCTTT	CASSAQGANTEAFF
TRBD1	TRBJ1-1	TRBV19	NA	TGTGCCAGTAGTAGGACAGGGTCGCCCTACGGCACTGAAGCTTTCTTT	CASSRTGSPYGTEAFF
NA	TRBJ1-3	TRBV5-4	NA	TGTGCCAGCAGCTTGACAGACTCTGGAAACACCATATATTTT	CASSLTDSGNTIYF
TRBD2	TRBJ2-7	TRBV19	few	TGTGCCAGTAGTATCTTAGCGGGAGTTAGCTCCTACGAGCAGTACTTC	CASSILAGVSSYEQYF
TRBD2	TRBJ2-7	TRBV11-2	NA	TGTGCCAGCAGCTTATTGATCGGGGCGGGAGGAATATACGAGCAGTACTTC	CASSLLIGAGGIYEQYF